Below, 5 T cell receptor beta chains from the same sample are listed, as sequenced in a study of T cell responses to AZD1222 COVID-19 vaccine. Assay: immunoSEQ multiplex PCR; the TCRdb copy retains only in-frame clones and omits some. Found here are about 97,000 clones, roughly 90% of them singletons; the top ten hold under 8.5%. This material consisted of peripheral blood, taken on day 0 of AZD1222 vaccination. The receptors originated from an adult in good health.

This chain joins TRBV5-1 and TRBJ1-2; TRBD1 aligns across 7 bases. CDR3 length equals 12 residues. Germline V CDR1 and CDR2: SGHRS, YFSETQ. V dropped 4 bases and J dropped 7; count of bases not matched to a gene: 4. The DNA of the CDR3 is TGCGCCAGCAGCAGGCAGGGGGGTGGCTACACCTTC. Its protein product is CASSRQGGGYTF. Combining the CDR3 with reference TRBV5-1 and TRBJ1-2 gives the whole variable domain KAGVTQTPRYLIKTRGQQVTLSCSPISGHRSVSWYQQTPGQGLQFLFEYFSETQRNKGNFPGRFSGRQFSNSRSEMNVSTLELGDSALYLCASSRQGGGYTFGSGTRLTVV.

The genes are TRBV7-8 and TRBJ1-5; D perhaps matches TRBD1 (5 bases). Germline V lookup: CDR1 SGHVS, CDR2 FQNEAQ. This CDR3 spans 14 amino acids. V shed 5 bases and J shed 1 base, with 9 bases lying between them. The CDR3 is CASSPRGSNQPQHF. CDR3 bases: TGTGCCAGCAGCCCGCGGGGGAGCAATCAGCCCCAGCATTTT.

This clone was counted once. CDR3 protein: CASRGVGGSLEQFF. DNA of the CDR3: TGTGCCAGTAGGGGAGTCGGCGGGAGTCTGGAGCAGTTCTTC. The chain uses TRBV19 and TRBJ2-1; 7 bases align to TRBD2. This CDR3 comprises 14 residues. CDR1 is LNHDA and CDR2 is SQIVND in the germline V gene (reference sequence). V gave up 6 bases and J gave up 10 bases; unmatched junction bases: 12. Together with reference TRBV19 and TRBJ2-1, the CDR3 gives the full variable domain: DGGITQSPKYLFRKEGQNVTLSCEQNLNHDAMYWYRQDPGQGLRLIYYSQIVNDFQKGDIAEGYSVSREKKESFPLTVTSAQKNPTAFYLCASRGVGGSLEQFFGPGTRLTVL.

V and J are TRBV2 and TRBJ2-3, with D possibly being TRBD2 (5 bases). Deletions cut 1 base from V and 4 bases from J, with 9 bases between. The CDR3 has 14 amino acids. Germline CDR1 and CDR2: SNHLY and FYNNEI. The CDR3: CASSEERTPDTQYF. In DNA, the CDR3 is TGTGCCAGCAGTGAAGAGCGGACTCCAGATACGCAGTATTTT.

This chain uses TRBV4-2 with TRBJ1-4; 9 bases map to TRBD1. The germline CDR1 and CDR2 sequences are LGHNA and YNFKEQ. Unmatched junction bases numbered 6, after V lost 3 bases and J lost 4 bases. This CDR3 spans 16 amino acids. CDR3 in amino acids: CASSQEPGQGNEKLFF. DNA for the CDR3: TGTGCCAGCAGCCAGGAACCGGGACAGGGTAATGAAAAACTGTTTTTT.